The 12 T cell receptor beta chains below all came from one sample that was sequenced in a study of cytomegalovirus exposure and HLA in healthy donors (dated by TCRdb to about 2017). Library preparation was by the immunoSEQ multiplex PCR assay. For the multiplex PCR, a mixture combining 60 forward primers for TCR Vbeta segments and 13 reverse primers for TCR Jbeta segments was used. This immuneACCESS table, as held by TCRdb, lists in-frame sequences with V and J called but not all clones. Of the missing ones, under half trace to an unresolved V gene in checked studies; the others have no known cause. The sample profile shows 110,000 to 150,000 clones; 75% to 85% of them were found once. About 2.4% of the sample is held by the ten biggest clonotypes. Sequenced material: PBMCs. The source of these receptors is a woman younger than 30 in good health and CMV-seropositive.

The gene calls are TRBV11-2 and TRBJ2-7; 9 bases are shared with TRBD1. The length of the CDR3 is 13 residues. Germline trimming cut 5 bases from V and 5 bases from J; bases unmatched to any gene: 4. Germline V CDR1 and CDR2: SGHAT, FQNNGV. The CDR3 region is CASSPDRGHEQYF. CDR3 nucleotides: TGTGCCAGCAGCCCGGACAGGGGACACGAGCAGTACTTC.

CDR3 in amino acids: CASSQAGIYGYTF. CDR3 DNA: TGTGCCAGCAGCCAAGCAGGGATCTATGGCTACACCTTC. The gene calls are TRBV14 and TRBJ1-2; possibly TRBD1 for D (5 bases). The germline gives CDR1 SGHDN, CDR2 FVKESK. The CDR3 is 13 residues long. The V end lost 1 base, the J end lost 4 bases, and 7 bases lay between the germline ends. Full variable domain (missing parts from reference TRBV14 and TRBJ1-2): EAGVTQFPSHSVIEKGQTVTLRCDPISGHDNLYWYRRVMGKEIKFLLHFVKESKQDESGMPNNRFLAERTGGTYSTLKVQPAELEDSGVYFCASSQAGIYGYTFGSGTRLTVV.

The V and J genes are TRBV25-1 and TRBJ2-2; D is unclear. Trimming cost V 2 bases and J 7 bases, with 8 bases left between them. CDR1 and CDR2 from the germline V gene are MGHDK and SYGVNS. This CDR3 has 13 amino acids. The CDR3 region is CASSEAGFGELFF. The DNA for the CDR3 is TGTGCCAGCAGTGAAGCCGGGTTCGGGGAGCTGTTTTTT.

This sequence joins TRBV5-6 and TRBJ1-5, with D maybe TRBD1 (5 bases). Germline assignment: CDR1 SGHDT and CDR2 YYEEEE. This CDR3 region has 14 residues. V lost 4 bases, J lost 3 bases, and 11 bases lay in between. CDR3 amino acids: CASSTTESNQPQHF. DNA for the CDR3: TGTGCCAGCAGCACGACAGAGTCCAATCAGCCCCAGCATTTT.

This sequence joins TRBV11-3 and TRBJ2-7, with D perhaps TRBD1 (6 bases). Between the trimmed V and J ends, which lost 5 bases and 2 bases, there was a span of 10 bases. There are 13 residues in the CDR3. Germline V lookup: CDR1 SGHNT, CDR2 YENEEA. CDR3 loop: CASSPPGAYEQYF. DNA of the CDR3: TGTGCCAGCAGCCCACCAGGGGCCTACGAGCAGTACTTC. The complete variable domain, with remaining parts taken from reference TRBV11-3 and TRBJ2-7, reads EAGVVQSPRYKIIEKKQPVAFWCNPISGHNTLYWYLQNLGQGPELLIRYENEEAVDDSQLPKDRFSAERLKGVDSTLKIQPAELGDSAVYLCASSPPGAYEQYFGPGTRLTVT.

This clone was seen more than once but under ten times. The chain uses TRBV12-5 and TRBJ2-7; TRBD1 matches 7 bases. The germline V gene has CDR1 LGHNT and CDR2 FRNRAP. This CDR3 spans 17 amino acids. The ends lost 6 bases at V and 3 bases at J; junction bases unmatched: 17. CDR3: CASGPPSVRDRDYEQYF. CDR3 nucleotides: TGTGCTAGTGGCCCTCCCTCTGTCCGGGACAGAGACTACGAGCAGTACTTC. The entire variable domain, with the rest obtained from reference TRBV12-5 and TRBJ2-7, is as follows: DARVTQTPRHKVTEMGQEVTMRCQPILGHNTVFWYRQTMMQGLELLAYFRNRAPLDDSGMPKDRFSAEMPDATLATLKIQPSEPRDSAVYFCASGPPSVRDRDYEQYFGPGTRLTVT.

The chain is built from TRBV19 and TRBJ2-6; 11 positions match TRBD1. J gave up 0 bases and V 7 bases, and 8 bases lay outside the gene matches. The CDR3 has 18 residues. Per germline, CDR1 LNHDA and CDR2 SQIVND (reference sequence). The CDR3 DNA reads as TGTGCCAGTACGAAGGTTGGGACAGGGGGCTCTGGGGCCAACGTCCTGACTTTC. Protein product: CASTKVGTGGSGANVLTF. Supplemented by reference TRBV19 and TRBJ2-6, the full variable domain reads DGGITQSPKYLFRKEGQNVTLSCEQNLNHDAMYWYRQDPGQGLRLIYYSQIVNDFQKGDIAEGYSVSREKKESFPLTVTSAQKNPTAFYLCASTKVGTGGSGANVLTFGAGSRLTVL.

The sample holds one count of this clone. The V call is TRBV7-2, the J call TRBJ1-2, with D perhaps TRBD1 (6 bases). CDR1 and CDR2 from the germline V gene are SGHTA and FQGNSA. The V gene lost 7 bases and the J gene lost 2 bases, with 11 bases spanning the gap. CDR3 length: 13 amino acids. As DNA, the CDR3 is TGTGCCAGCATCCAGACAGGCAACTATGGCTACACCTTC. Translated, it gives CASIQTGNYGYTF.

The gene calls are TRBV7-9 and TRBJ1-1; D is undetermined. Per the germline V gene, CDR1 is SEHNR and CDR2 is FQNEAQ (reference sequence). This CDR3 is built from 14 residues. V lost 1 base to trimming and J lost 1 base, with 7 bases between them. This CDR3 is CASSLVPGNTEAFF. CDR3 sequence (DNA): TGTGCCAGCAGCTTAGTACCCGGGAACACTGAAGCTTTCTTT. The whole variable domain, remainder taken from reference TRBV7-9 and TRBJ1-1, is DTGVSQNPRHKITKRGQNVTFRCDPISEHNRLYWYRQTLGQGPEFLTYFQNEAQLEKSRLLSDRFSAERPKGSFSTLEIQRTEQGDSAMYLCASSLVPGNTEAFFGQGTRLTVV.

The chain is built from TRBV5-4 and TRBJ1-2; D perhaps matches TRBD1 (6 bases). This CDR3 comprises 15 residues. The germline V and J ends were trimmed by 4 bases and 7 bases, with 20 bases remaining between them. Germline values: CDR1 SGHNT, CDR2 YYREEE (reference sequence). The CDR3 is CASSPVITGLGGYTF. The DNA of the CDR3 is TGTGCCAGCAGCCCAGTAATCACAGGGTTGGGTGGCTACACCTTC.

The sample holds a few counts of this clone. The gene calls are TRBV6-1 and TRBJ2-7; 8 bases line up with TRBD1. Germline CDR1 MNHNS, CDR2 SASEGT. The CDR3 is 17 amino acids. After removal of 4 bases from V and 0 bases from J, the junction contained 11 bases not matched to a gene. CDR3 bases: TGTGCCAGCAGTGGAGACAGGGGCCAGGTTCTCTCCTACGAGCAGTACTTC. This translates into CASSGDRGQVLSYEQYF.

The chain links TRBV19 to TRBJ2-5; 8 bases fit TRBD1. Germline V CDR1 and CDR2: LNHDA, SQIVND (reference sequence). V shed 1 base and J 4 bases; nucleotides not matched to a gene: 8. CDR3 length: 16 residues. The CDR3 nucleotides are TGTGCCAGTAGTATAGGACAGGGGCTCGATAGAGAGACCCAGTACTTC. Protein: CASSIGQGLDRETQYF.